This TCR beta chain emerged from a study of beta chain features in type 1 diabetes. Study-wide findings and caveats: Shorter templates might be favored by PCR, equally in patients and controls. For TCRB rearrangement, an influence of HLA type remained unresolved here.

In its sample, this clone was seen a few times. Antigen: not known. This CDR3 comprises 13 residues. Deletions cut 7 bases from V and 7 bases from J, with 14 bases between. Germline CDR1 is SGHTA and CDR2 is FQGNSA. The whole isolated RNA underwent reverse transcription, so sequencing captured expressed TCRB transcripts. Clones were read by immunoSEQ multiplex PCR, and TCRdb kept only the in-frame ones, dropping some. Counted here are 450,000 or so clones, about 10% occurring once; the ten biggest clones make up 0.035% to 0.05%. This clonotype was sampled from a woman under 30 in good health. The sample taken for sequencing was naive CD4+ T cells from blood. V and J are TRBV7-2 and TRBJ2-1, with TRBD2 as a possible D gene (5 bases). The CDR3 is CASTLIGMNEQFF. CDR3 bases: TGTGCCAGCACCCTAATCGGGATGAATGAGCAGTTCTTC.